This is a list of T cell receptor beta chains from one sample in a study of cytomegalovirus exposure and HLA in healthy donors. The protocol was immunoSEQ multiplex PCR, while the TCRdb copy is restricted to in-frame clones and leaves out a portion. The table shows about 120,000 clones, with 80% to 90% occurring only once. The sample consisted of PBMCs. The receptor set was obtained from a man aged 40-55 years in good health and CMV-seronegative. CDR3s leave out the opening cysteine and the closing phenylalanine or tryptophan. The order of the fields is V gene, J gene, CDR3 protein.

v_call: TRBV27; j_call: TRBJ2-1; cdr3_aa: ASSFRNLAGGYNEQF
v_call: TRBV6-1; j_call: TRBJ2-1; cdr3_aa: ASSLGVQF
v_call: TRBV6-1; j_call: TRBJ1-4; cdr3_aa: ASSDRGGDEKLF
v_call: TRBV7-2; j_call: TRBJ1-3; cdr3_aa: ASSLGGQKGNTIY
v_call: TRBV28; j_call: TRBJ2-7; cdr3_aa: ASSTRDSRD
v_call: TRBV27; j_call: TRBJ2-1; cdr3_aa: ASRAVGGAPGGYEQF
v_call: TRBV30; j_call: TRBJ1-3; cdr3_aa: AWSAAGSGNTIY
v_call: TRBV6-5; j_call: TRBJ1-4; cdr3_aa: ASSYSGVGEKLF
v_call: TRBV9; j_call: TRBJ2-7; cdr3_aa: ASSVGTSGTYEQY
v_call: TRBV27; j_call: TRBJ2-3; cdr3_aa: ASTSFSDTQY
v_call: TRBV18; j_call: TRBJ2-7; cdr3_aa: ASSPSFPRATYEQY
v_call: TRBV6-1; j_call: TRBJ2-7; cdr3_aa: ASMRFFGVEQY
v_call: TRBV7-2; j_call: TRBJ2-1; cdr3_aa: ASSWTGTTPNNEQF
v_call: TRBV2; j_call: TRBJ2-7; cdr3_aa: ASYDSYEQY
v_call: TRBV27; j_call: TRBJ2-7; cdr3_aa: ASSLIAGGTYEQY
v_call: TRBV7-2; j_call: TRBJ2-1; cdr3_aa: ASSPGLAGEQF
v_call: TRBV7-2; j_call: TRBJ2-1; cdr3_aa: ASRQTRSPQF
v_call: TRBV19; j_call: TRBJ2-1; cdr3_aa: ASREAGLGTHEQF
v_call: TRBV6-6; j_call: TRBJ1-4; cdr3_aa: ASSLRQAANEKLF
v_call: TRBV6-1; j_call: TRBJ1-6; cdr3_aa: ASSELGGGSSPLH
v_call: TRBV4-3; j_call: TRBJ1-4; cdr3_aa: ASSQNPTGGDEKLF
v_call: TRBV5-1; j_call: TRBJ2-1; cdr3_aa: ASSVVDNEQF
v_call: TRBV9; j_call: TRBJ1-5; cdr3_aa: ASSVGSGNWQSGQPQH
v_call: TRBV20-1; j_call: TRBJ2-5; cdr3_aa: SARTQETQY
v_call: TRBV10-2; j_call: TRBJ1-3; cdr3_aa: ASRSGPGNTIY
v_call: TRBV11-2; j_call: TRBJ2-7; cdr3_aa: ASSLVALADVYEQY
v_call: TRBV27; j_call: .; cdr3_aa: ASSGQRSSYEQY
v_call: TRBV7-9; j_call: TRBJ1-2; cdr3_aa: ASSRIANYGYT
v_call: TRBV7-3; j_call: TRBJ2-3; cdr3_aa: ASSVSGRAGDTQY
v_call: TRBV5-8; j_call: TRBJ2-1; cdr3_aa: ASSRDYTYNEQF
v_call: TRBV27; j_call: TRBJ2-1; cdr3_aa: ASSPGLVYNEQF
v_call: TRBV30; j_call: TRBJ2-3; cdr3_aa: AWSRGRGRGGTDTQY
v_call: TRBV28; j_call: TRBJ1-1; cdr3_aa: ASSPVRNTEAF
v_call: TRBV6-4; j_call: TRBJ2-1; cdr3_aa: ASSRTGGENNEQF
v_call: TRBV9; j_call: TRBJ1-2; cdr3_aa: ASSPRGDRGNYGYT
v_call: TRBV19; j_call: TRBJ1-6; cdr3_aa: ASSILPGQGNSPLH
v_call: TRBV5-4; j_call: TRBJ2-7; cdr3_aa: ASSLYSGTSYEQY
v_call: TRBV27; j_call: TRBJ2-7; cdr3_aa: ASSNQRGPEIRY
v_call: TRBV13; j_call: TRBJ1-6; cdr3_aa: ASSPDRAYNSPLH
v_call: TRBV27; j_call: TRBJ2-5; cdr3_aa: ASSFNPGTGVETQY
v_call: TRBV5-4; j_call: TRBJ2-7; cdr3_aa: ASSSPGSLYEQY
v_call: TRBV13; j_call: TRBJ2-7; cdr3_aa: ASSLVASGAYEQY
v_call: TRBV29-1; j_call: TRBJ2-7; cdr3_aa: SVEGRETSGSYEQY
v_call: TRBV7-2; j_call: TRBJ1-1; cdr3_aa: ASSSRTGKAF
v_call: TRBV7-6; j_call: TRBJ2-5; cdr3_aa: ASSLGSTGAAGTQY
v_call: TRBV18; j_call: TRBJ2-3; cdr3_aa: ASSHSSGRTDTQY
v_call: TRBV2; j_call: TRBJ1-1; cdr3_aa: ASPRGGMNTEAF
v_call: TRBV7-2; j_call: TRBJ2-3; cdr3_aa: ASSLRGGTSDTQY
v_call: TRBV18; j_call: TRBJ1-4; cdr3_aa: ASSPRTGDEKLF
v_call: TRBV19; j_call: TRBJ2-7; cdr3_aa: ASSPGGTGSVYEQY
v_call: TRBV5-4; j_call: TRBJ1-6; cdr3_aa: ASSLDRGPLH
v_call: TRBV29-1; j_call: TRBJ1-2; cdr3_aa: SAQDRVRSDYGYT